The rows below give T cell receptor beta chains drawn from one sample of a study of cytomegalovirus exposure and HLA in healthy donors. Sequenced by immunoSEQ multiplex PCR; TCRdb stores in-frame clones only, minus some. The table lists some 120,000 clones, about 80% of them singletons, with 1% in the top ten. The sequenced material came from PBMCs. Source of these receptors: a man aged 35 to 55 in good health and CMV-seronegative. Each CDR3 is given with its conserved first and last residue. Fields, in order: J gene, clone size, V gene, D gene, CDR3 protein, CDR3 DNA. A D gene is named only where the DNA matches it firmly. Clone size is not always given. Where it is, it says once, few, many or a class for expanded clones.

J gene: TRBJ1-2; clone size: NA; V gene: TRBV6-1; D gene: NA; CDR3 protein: CASSGFWIQRGYTF; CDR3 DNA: TGTGCCAGCAGTGGGTTCTGGATTCAGCGGGGCTACACCTTC
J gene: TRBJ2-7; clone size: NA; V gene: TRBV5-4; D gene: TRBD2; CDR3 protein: CASSSGGTSVSYEQYF; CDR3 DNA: TGTGCCAGCAGCTCGGGCGGGACTAGCGTCTCCTACGAGCAGTACTTC
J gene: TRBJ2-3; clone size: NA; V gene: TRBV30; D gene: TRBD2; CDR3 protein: CAWSEGLAGGADTQYF; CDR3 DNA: TGTGCCTGGAGCGAGGGACTAGCGGGAGGTGCAGATACGCAGTATTTT
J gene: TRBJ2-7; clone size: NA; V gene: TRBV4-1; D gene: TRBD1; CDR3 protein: CASSQEGTVSYEQYF; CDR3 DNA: TGCGCCAGCAGCCAAGAAGGGACAGTGTCCTACGAGCAGTACTTC
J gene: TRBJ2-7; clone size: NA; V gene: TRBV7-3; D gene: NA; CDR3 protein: CASSFSQGYEQYF; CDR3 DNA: TGTGCCAGCAGCTTTTCGCAGGGTTACGAGCAGTACTTC
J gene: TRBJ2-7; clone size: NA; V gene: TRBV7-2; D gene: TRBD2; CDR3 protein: CASSFVAGDYEQYF; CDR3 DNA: TGTGCCAGCAGCTTTGTAGCGGGGGACTACGAGCAGTACTTC
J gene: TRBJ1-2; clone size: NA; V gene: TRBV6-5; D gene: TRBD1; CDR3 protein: CASSSQGGGYTF; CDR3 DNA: TGTGCCAGCAGTTCTCAGGGGGGTGGCTACACCTTC
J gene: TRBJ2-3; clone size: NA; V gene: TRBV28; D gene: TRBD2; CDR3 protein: CASSAPGTSAFTDTQYF; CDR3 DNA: TGTGCCAGCAGTGCACCTGGGACTAGCGCTTTCACAGATACGCAGTATTTT
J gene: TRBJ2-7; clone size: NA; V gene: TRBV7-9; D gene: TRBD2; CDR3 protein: CASKREGWEQYF; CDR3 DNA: TGTGCCAGCAAGCGGGAGGGCTGGGAGCAGTACTTC
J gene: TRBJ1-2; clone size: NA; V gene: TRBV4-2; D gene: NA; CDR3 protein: CASSQDTSNYGYTF; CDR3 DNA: TGTGCCAGCAGCCAGGACACTTCTAACTATGGCTACACCTTC
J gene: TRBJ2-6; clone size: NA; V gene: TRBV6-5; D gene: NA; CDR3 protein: CASRGANVLTF; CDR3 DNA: TGTGCCAGCCGTGGGGCCAACGTCCTGACTTTC
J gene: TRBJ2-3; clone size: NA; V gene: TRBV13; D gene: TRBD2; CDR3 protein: CASSARLAADTQYF; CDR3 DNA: TGTGCCAGCAGCGCAAGACTAGCTGCAGATACGCAGTATTTT
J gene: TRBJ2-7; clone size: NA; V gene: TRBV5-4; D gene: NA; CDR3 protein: CAAGRQAFPYEQYF; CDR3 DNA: TGTGCCGCAGGAAGGCAGGCCTTCCCCTACGAGCAGTACTTC
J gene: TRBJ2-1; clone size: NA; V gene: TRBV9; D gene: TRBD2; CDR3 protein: CASSVGSGGSNEQFF; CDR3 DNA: TGTGCCAGCAGCGTAGGCAGCGGGGGGAGCAATGAGCAGTTCTTC
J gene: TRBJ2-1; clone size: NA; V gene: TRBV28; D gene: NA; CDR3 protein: CASSFDSLNEQFF; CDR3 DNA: TGTGCCAGCAGCTTCGACAGCCTCAATGAGCAGTTCTTC
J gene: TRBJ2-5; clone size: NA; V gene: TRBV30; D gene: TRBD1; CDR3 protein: CAWSVTGGLETQYF; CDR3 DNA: TGTGCCTGGAGTGTAACAGGGGGCTTGGAGACCCAGTACTTC
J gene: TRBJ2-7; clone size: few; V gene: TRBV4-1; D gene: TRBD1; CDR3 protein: CASSQGQGPSYEQYF; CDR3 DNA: TGCGCCAGCAGCCAAGGACAGGGTCCATCCTACGAGCAGTACTTC
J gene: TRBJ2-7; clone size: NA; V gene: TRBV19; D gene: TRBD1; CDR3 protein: CASSIGDSYEQYF; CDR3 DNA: TGTGCCAGTAGTATCGGGGACAGCTACGAGCAGTACTTC
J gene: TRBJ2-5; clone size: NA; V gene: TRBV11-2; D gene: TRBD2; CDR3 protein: CASSLDARTSGGASQYF; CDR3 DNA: TGTGCCAGCAGCTTAGATGCTCGGACTAGCGGGGGGGCCTCCCAGTACTTC
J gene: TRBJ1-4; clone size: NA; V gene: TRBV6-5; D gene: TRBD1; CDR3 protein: CASSSPGTVGEKLFF; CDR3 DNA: TGTGCCAGCAGTTCCCCCGGGACAGTTGGTGAAAAACTGTTTTTT
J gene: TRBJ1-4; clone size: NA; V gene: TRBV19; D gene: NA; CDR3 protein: CASGGGTLGEKLFF; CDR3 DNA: TGTGCCAGTGGAGGCGGAACCCTGGGGGAAAAACTGTTTTTT
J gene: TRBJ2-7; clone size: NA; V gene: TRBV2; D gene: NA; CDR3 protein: CASSGGVISYEQYF; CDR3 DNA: TGTGCCAGCAGTGGGGGGGTTATCTCCTACGAGCAGTACTTC
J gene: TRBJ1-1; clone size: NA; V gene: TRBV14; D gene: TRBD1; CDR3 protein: CASSRWDRGTEAFF; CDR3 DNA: TGTGCCAGCAGCAGATGGGACAGGGGGACTGAAGCTTTCTTT
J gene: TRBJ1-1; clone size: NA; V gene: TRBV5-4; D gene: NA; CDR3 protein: CASSTVALNTEAFF; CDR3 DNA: TGTGCCAGCTCCACCGTGGCCTTGAACACTGAAGCTTTCTTT
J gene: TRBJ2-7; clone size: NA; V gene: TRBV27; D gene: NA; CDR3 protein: CASSTTGNEQYF; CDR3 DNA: TGTGCCAGCAGTACCACGGGGAACGAGCAGTACTTC
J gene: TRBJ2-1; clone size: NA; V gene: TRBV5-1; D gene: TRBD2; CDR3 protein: CASSPGTSGGYEQFF; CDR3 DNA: TGCGCCAGCAGCCCGGGGACTAGCGGGGGGTATGAGCAGTTCTTC
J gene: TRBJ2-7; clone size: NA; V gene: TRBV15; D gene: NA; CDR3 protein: CATSRDSSGRGRFEQYF; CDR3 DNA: TGTGCCACCAGCAGAGATTCCTCCGGCAGAGGGAGGTTCGAGCAGTACTTC
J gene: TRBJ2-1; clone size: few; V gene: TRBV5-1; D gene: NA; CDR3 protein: CASSLAASVYTEQFF; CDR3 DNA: TGCGCCAGCAGCTTGGCGGCTAGCGTGTACACTGAGCAGTTCTTC
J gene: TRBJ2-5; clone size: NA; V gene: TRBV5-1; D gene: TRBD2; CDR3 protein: CASSGGTSPIITQETQYF; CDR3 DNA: TGCGCCAGCAGCGGAGGGACTAGCCCGATTATAACACAAGAGACCCAGTACTTC
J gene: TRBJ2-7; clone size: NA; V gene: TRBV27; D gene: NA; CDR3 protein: CASSSTGAGLNYEQYF; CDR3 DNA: TGTGCCAGCAGTTCCACTGGGGCTGGCCTTAACTACGAGCAGTACTTC
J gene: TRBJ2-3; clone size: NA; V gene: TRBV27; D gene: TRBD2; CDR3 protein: CASRLAGVSTDTQYF; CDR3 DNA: TGTGCCAGCAGACTAGCGGGGGTCAGCACAGATACGCAGTATTTT
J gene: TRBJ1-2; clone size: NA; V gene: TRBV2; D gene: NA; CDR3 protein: CASNSQGSNYGYTF; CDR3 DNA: TGTGCCAGCAACTCACAGGGATCCAACTATGGCTACACCTTC
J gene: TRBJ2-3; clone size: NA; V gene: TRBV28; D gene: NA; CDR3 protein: CASSFPEGGGGWASTDTQYF; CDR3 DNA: TGTGCCAGCAGTTTCCCGGAGGGTGGGGGGGGCTGGGCTAGCACAGATACGCAGTATTTT
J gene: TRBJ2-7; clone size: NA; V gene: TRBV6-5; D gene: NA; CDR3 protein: CASNGVTHEQYF; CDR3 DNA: TGTGCCAGCAATGGAGTCACCCACGAGCAGTACTTC
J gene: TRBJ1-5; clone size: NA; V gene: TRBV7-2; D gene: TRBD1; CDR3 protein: CASSLDRDQPQHF; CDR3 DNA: TGTGCCAGCAGCCTGGACAGGGATCAGCCCCAGCATTTT
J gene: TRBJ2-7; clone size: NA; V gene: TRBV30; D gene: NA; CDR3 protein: CAWGRQERQYF; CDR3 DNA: TGTGCCTGGGGAAGACAAGAACGGCAGTACTTC
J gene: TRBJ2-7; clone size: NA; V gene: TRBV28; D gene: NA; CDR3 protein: CASARGQSPYEQYF; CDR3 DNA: TGTGCCAGCGCAAGGGGCCAGAGCCCCTACGAGCAGTACTTC
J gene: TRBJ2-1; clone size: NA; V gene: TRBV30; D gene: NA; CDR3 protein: CAWRTSGDSYNEQFF; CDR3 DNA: TGTGCCTGGAGGACCTCCGGGGACTCCTACAATGAGCAGTTCTTC
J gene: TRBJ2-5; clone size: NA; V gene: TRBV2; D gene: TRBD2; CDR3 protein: CASRGMRGQETQYF; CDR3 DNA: TGTGCCAGCAGGGGAATGCGGGGGCAAGAGACCCAGTACTTC
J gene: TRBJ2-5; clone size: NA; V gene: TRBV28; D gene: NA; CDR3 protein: CASSPPRGGAETQYF; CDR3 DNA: TGTGCCAGCAGTCCCCCGAGGGGGGGCGCAGAGACCCAGTACTTC
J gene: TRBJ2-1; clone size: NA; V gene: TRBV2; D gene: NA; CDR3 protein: CASRGGGREQFF; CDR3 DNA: TGTGCCAGCAGGGGAGGGGGTAGAGAGCAGTTCTTC
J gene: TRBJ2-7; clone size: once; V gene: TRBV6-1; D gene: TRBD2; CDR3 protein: CASSETGEGEQYF; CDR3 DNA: TGTGCCAGCAGTGAGACGGGGGAGGGCGAGCAGTACTTC
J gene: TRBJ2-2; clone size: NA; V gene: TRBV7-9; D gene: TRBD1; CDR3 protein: CASSLAVWDRGTGELFF; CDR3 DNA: TGTGCCAGCAGCTTAGCTGTCTGGGACAGGGGGACCGGGGAGCTGTTTTTT
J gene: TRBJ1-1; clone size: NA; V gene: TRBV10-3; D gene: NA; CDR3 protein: CATKTREENTEAFF; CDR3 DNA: TGTGCCACCAAAACCAGGGAAGAGAACACTGAAGCTTTCTTT
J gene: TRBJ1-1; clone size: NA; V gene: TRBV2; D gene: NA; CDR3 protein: CASSVTTPKSGTEAFF; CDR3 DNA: TGTGCCAGCAGTGTTACGACCCCTAAATCGGGAACTGAAGCTTTCTTT
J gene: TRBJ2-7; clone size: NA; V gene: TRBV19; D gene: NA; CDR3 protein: CASSIGYGNYEQYF; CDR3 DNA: TGTGCCAGTAGTATTGGCTACGGGAACTACGAGCAGTACTTC